Following are 27 T cell receptor beta chains from one sample sequenced in a study of shared clonotypes between healthy human individuals. Repertoires were generated with immunoSEQ multiplex PCR, while TCRdb's copy carries only in-frame clones and drops some. This table has approximately 97,000 clones, 67% appearing once. Sequencing was performed on memory CD8+ T cells sorted from blood. As for subset: CD45RO+ cells pooled with CCR7-negative TemRA cells. Receptors were obtained from a man aged 30-40 years in good health.

The rearrangement uses TRBV30 and TRBJ2-1; 8 bases fit TRBD2. J was trimmed by 1 base and V by 6 bases; bases with no gene match: 17. Germline V gene data show CDR1 as GTSNPN and CDR2 as SVGIG (reference sequence). The CDR3 contains 18 residues. The CDR3 DNA reads TGTGCCTGCGGTGGCCGCCTGAAAGCGGGAGTATCCTACAATGAGCAGTTCTTC. This codes for CACGGRLKAGVSYNEQFF.

The rearrangement links TRBV28 to TRBJ2-7; 10 nucleotides line up with TRBD2. The germline CDR1 and CDR2 sequences are MDHEN and SYDVKM. J lost 0 bases, V lost 8 bases, and 4 bases had no gene match. This CDR3 comprises 14 residues. The chain's CDR3 is CASLRTSGSYEQYF. The CDR3 nucleotides read TGTGCCAGCCTTCGGACTAGCGGCTCCTACGAGCAGTACTTC.

V is TRBV19 and J is TRBJ1-1; 7 bases are a match to TRBD1. The junction had 1 base not matched to a gene; V was cut back by 6 bases and J by 0 bases. The CDR3 has 13 residues. The germline gives CDR1 LNHDA, CDR2 SQIVND (reference sequence). CDR3 residues: CASRGQMNTEAFF. CDR3 DNA: TGTGCCAGTAGGGGACAGATGAACACTGAAGCTTTCTTT.

This clone was recorded a few times. The chain employs TRBV4-1 and TRBJ2-7; D not resolved. The germline V and J ends were trimmed by 0 bases and 7 bases, with 16 bases remaining between them. CDR3 length equals 15 residues. Germline V lookup: CDR1 MGHRA, CDR2 YSYEKL. The CDR3 bases are TGCGCCAGCAGCCAAGATGTGGCCTCGTCCATGGAGCAGTACTTC. Translation: CASSQDVASSMEQYF.

The chain links TRBV18 to TRBJ2-7, with 9 bases identical to TRBD1. Germline V gene data show CDR1 as KGHSH and CDR2 as LQKENI. The CDR3 spans 15 residues. V shed 0 bases and J 3 bases; nucleotides not matched to a gene: 3. The CDR3: CASSPPDRGVYEQYF. The CDR3 nucleotides read TGTGCCAGCTCACCACCCGACAGGGGGGTCTACGAGCAGTACTTC. The full variable domain, completed using reference TRBV18 and TRBJ2-7, is NAGVMQNPRHLVRRRGQEARLRCSPMKGHSHVYWYRQLPEEGLKFMVYLQKENIIDESGMPKERFSAEFPKEGPSILRIQQVVRGDSAAYFCASSPPDRGVYEQYFGPGTRLTVT.

This clone was detected only a few times. J is TRBJ1-1 and V is TRBV5-1; perhaps TRBD1 as D (5 bases). Germline loops: CDR1 SGHRS, CDR2 YFSETQ. The CDR3 contains 16 residues. V lost 1 base to trimming and J lost 5 bases, with 18 bases between them. The CDR3 coding sequence is TGCGCCAGCAGCTTGATAAGGTACGAGGGGTTGACTGAAGCTTTCTTT. Protein product: CASSLIRYEGLTEAFF.

This clone was recorded a few times. The chain links TRBV5-8 to TRBJ2-6, with 8 bases fitting TRBD1. The CDR3 is 17 residues long. Per the germline V gene, CDR1 is SGHTS and CDR2 is YDEGEE. V shed 4 bases and J 4 bases; nucleotides not matched to a gene: 10. The CDR3 region has the DNA TGTGCCAGCAGCCCTAGACCGGACAGGGCCGGGGCCAACGTCCTGACTTTC. Protein sequence: CASSPRPDRAGANVLTF.

The J gene is TRBJ1-2, the V gene TRBV6-5, with a weak D call TRBD1 (6 bases). The CDR3 consists of 15 residues. Trimming stripped 8 bases from V and 4 bases from J, with 20 bases between. In germline, CDR1 is MNHEY, CDR2 SVGAGI. The DNA for the CDR3 is TGTGCCAGCTCCAGGCAAGGGGGGGATAGCTATGGCTACACCTTC. Translating it yields CASSRQGGDSYGYTF.

This clone has just one count. This chain connects TRBV7-2 to TRBJ2-5; TRBD1 agrees at 9 bases. CDR1 and CDR2 from the germline V gene are SGHTA and FQGNSA. The CDR3 sequence is 16 residues long. With V trimmed by 2 bases and J by 0 bases, 4 bases remained unmatched. CDR3 protein: CASSLRTGENQETQYF. The CDR3 nucleotides read TGTGCCAGCAGCTTACGGACAGGGGAGAACCAAGAGACCCAGTACTTC.

This clone was detected only a few times. The chain employs TRBV13 and TRBJ2-1; no clear D. The germline gives CDR1 PRHDT, CDR2 FYEKMQ (reference sequence). Trimming removed 3 bases at V and 6 bases at J, with 9 bases between. The CDR3 is made up of 13 amino acids. This CDR3 is CASSFRLGNEQFF. CDR3 bases: TGTGCCAGCAGCTTTCGTCTGGGCAATGAGCAGTTCTTC.

The V call is TRBV18, the J call TRBJ2-1, with D tentatively TRBD2 (7 bases). Between the trimmed V and J ends, which lost 0 bases and 4 bases, there was a span of 22 bases. Germline V gene data show CDR1 as KGHSH and CDR2 as LQKENI. The CDR3 is 19 amino acids. The CDR3 region has the DNA TGTGCCAGCTCACCACCTCCGGGGGAGGGGACACGACGATACAATGAGCAGTTCTTC. This translates into CASSPPPGEGTRRYNEQFF. Drawing the rest from reference TRBV18 and TRBJ2-1, the complete variable domain is NAGVMQNPRHLVRRRGQEARLRCSPMKGHSHVYWYRQLPEEGLKFMVYLQKENIIDESGMPKERFSAEFPKEGPSILRIQQVVRGDSAAYFCASSPPPGEGTRRYNEQFFGPGTRLTVL.

The V gene is TRBV7-9, the J gene TRBJ1-1; 9 bases line up with TRBD1. This CDR3 is built from 18 residues. The V and J ends lost 0 bases and 4 bases, in that order; junction bases with no gene match: 12. CDR1 and CDR2 (germline): SEHNR, FQNEAQ (reference sequence). CDR3 DNA: TGTGCCAGCAGCTTAGCAACCGGGACAGGGCTGTTCGCCACTGAAGCTTTCTTT. Its protein product is CASSLATGTGLFATEAFF. The full variable domain, completed using reference TRBV7-9 and TRBJ1-1, is DTGVSQNPRHKITKRGQNVTFRCDPISEHNRLYWYRQTLGQGPEFLTYFQNEAQLEKSRLLSDRFSAERPKGSFSTLEIQRTEQGDSAMYLCASSLATGTGLFATEAFFGQGTRLTVV.

The V gene is TRBV15, the J gene TRBJ1-3; weak D call: TRBD1 (5 bases). The CDR3 loop spans 14 amino acids. Trimming stripped 4 bases from V and 7 bases from J, with 14 bases between. The germline V gene has CDR1 LNHNV and CDR2 YYDKDF (reference sequence). This chain's CDR3 is CATSTPGSRNTIYF. CDR3 nucleotides: TGTGCCACCAGCACCCCAGGGTCACGGAACACCATATATTTT. The variable domain in full, completed from reference TRBV15 and TRBJ1-3, reads DAMVIQNPRYQVTQFGKPVTLSCSQTLNHNVMYWYQQKSSQAPKLLFHYYDKDFNNEADTPDNFQSRRPNTSFCFLDIRSPGLGDTAMYLCATSTPGSRNTIYFGEGSWLTVV.

A note on this clone: This CDR3 is also generated by other DNA sequences in the sample. V and J are TRBV6-4 and TRBJ2-6; 7 bases line up with TRBD1. The germline V gene encodes CDR1 MRHNA and CDR2 SNTAGT. The ends lost 4 bases at V and 0 bases at J; junction bases unmatched: 0. The CDR3 runs to 15 residues. The CDR3 coding sequence is TGTGCCAGCAGTGGGGACAGCTCTGGGGCCAACGTCCTGACTTTC. Amino acids: CASSGDSSGANVLTF.

The genes are TRBV30 and TRBJ2-5, with D unclear. The germline CDR1 and CDR2 sequences are GTSNPN and SVGIG (reference sequence). Trimming shortened V by 4 bases and J by 4 bases, and 13 bases separated the two germline ends. The CDR3 spans 13 residues. The CDR3 region has the DNA TGTGCCTGGAATCCCCAGGATGGAGAGACCCAGTACTTC. Encoded protein: CAWNPQDGETQYF.

The chain is built from TRBV10-2 and TRBJ1-3; 7 nucleotides line up with TRBD1. Germline loops: CDR1 WSHSY, CDR2 SAAADI. J lost 5 bases, V lost 6 bases, and 4 bases had no gene match. The CDR3 runs to 13 residues. CDR3 region: CASSARGRNTIYF. The DNA for the CDR3 is TGCGCCAGCAGCGCCAGGGGGAGAAACACCATATATTTT.

With respect to this clone: In the same sample, other DNA sequences code for this CDR3. J is TRBJ1-1 and V is TRBV6-5, with no clear D. CDR1 MNHEY and CDR2 SVGAGI come from the germline V gene. The CDR3 extends over 13 amino acids. V dropped 1 base and J dropped 0 bases, with 3 bases sitting between them. CDR3 DNA: TGTGCCAGCAGTTACTATTTGAACACTGAAGCTTTCTTT. This translates into CASSYYLNTEAFF.

This clone appeared a single time. J is TRBJ2-7 and V is TRBV11-2; tentatively, D is TRBD1 or TRBD2 (5 bases each). The CDR3 sequence is 15 residues long. From germline, CDR1 is SGHAT and CDR2 FQNNGV. Trimming took off 6 bases at V and 4 bases at J, with 19 bases between the two ends. The CDR3 DNA reads as TGTGCCAGCAGGTCACCACGGGACCCTAAGTACGAGCAGTACTTC. This codes for CASRSPRDPKYEQYF.

This clone was recorded many times. CDR3: CASSPGGVGTDTQYF. The DNA for the CDR3 is TGCGCCAGCAGCCCAGGGGGAGTAGGAACAGATACGCAGTATTTT. The chain carries TRBV5-1 and TRBJ2-3; 7 bases align to TRBD1. CDR3 length equals 15 residues. CDR1 and CDR2 from the germline V gene are SGHRS and YFSETQ. J lost 3 bases, V lost 4 bases, and 8 bases had no gene match.

CDR3 in DNA: TGTGCCAGCAGCGTACTAGCGGGAGGGCCTGACGAGCAGTACTTC. It yields the protein CASSVLAGGPDEQYF. This chain links TRBV9 with TRBJ2-7; 12 bases line up with TRBD2. V trimming: 1 base; J trimming: 5 bases; junction bases outside the gene matches: 4. Per germline, CDR1 SGDLS and CDR2 YYNGEE. The CDR3 runs to 15 residues.

The chain couples TRBV7-2 to TRBJ2-7, with D uncertain. Germline-derived CDR1 and CDR2 are SGHTA and FQGNSA. This CDR3 spans 13 amino acids. The V gene lost 3 bases and the J gene lost 2 bases, with 8 bases spanning the gap. CDR3 loop: CASSFYHAYEQYF. The CDR3 DNA sequence: TGTGCCAGCAGCTTTTATCACGCCTACGAGCAGTACTTC.

The genes are TRBV18 and TRBJ1-2; D unresolved. Germline-derived CDR1 and CDR2 are KGHSH and LQKENI. The V end was cut by 0 bases, the J end by 1 base, with 6 bases between. CDR3 length: 14 amino acids. The CDR3 DNA is TGTGCCAGCTCACCACCGGAAAATAACTATGGCTACACCTTC. Translation: CASSPPENNYGYTF.

This clone was seen a handful of times. V is TRBV28 and J is TRBJ2-7; D is unresolved. The ends were cut back, 5 bases at V and 3 bases at J, with 8 bases in the middle. Germline values: CDR1 MDHEN, CDR2 SYDVKM. CDR3 length: 12 residues. The CDR3: CASSITDYEQYF. The CDR3 DNA reads as TGTGCCAGCAGTATTACGGACTACGAGCAGTACTTC.

This chain links TRBV14 with TRBJ2-7; 8 bases match TRBD1. The ends lost 4 bases at V and 5 bases at J; junction bases unmatched: 7. The V gene's germline CDR1 is SGHDN and CDR2 FVKESK. The CDR3 is 14 residues long. The CDR3 reads CASSRRDRSHEQYF. CDR3 nucleotides: TGTGCCAGCAGCCGGAGGGACAGGTCCCACGAGCAGTACTTC.

This clone occurred a few times. This chain links TRBV9 with TRBJ2-7; D remains unclear. Per germline, CDR1 SGDLS and CDR2 YYNGEE. V dropped 2 bases and J dropped 4 bases, with 7 bases sitting between them. The CDR3 is 12 amino acids. CDR3 bases: TGTGCCAGCAGCGTGAGGCGGTACGAGCAGTACTTC. Protein sequence: CASSVRRYEQYF.

This clone was counted once. This rearrangement joins TRBV7-8 to TRBJ2-3, with D possibly matching TRBD1 (6 bases). Germline V lookup: CDR1 SGHVS, CDR2 FQNEAQ. This CDR3 contains 16 residues. The V end was cut by 5 bases, the J end by 2 bases, with 17 bases between. CDR3 loop: CASSPAGTPYTDTQYF. The CDR3 DNA follows: TGTGCCAGCAGCCCGGCCGGGACACCTTACACAGATACGCAGTATTTT.

To note about this clone: A read error may produce the germline difference seen at one junction end. The chain uses TRBV19 and TRBJ2-5, with TRBD1 matching over 8 bases. Per germline, CDR1 LNHDA and CDR2 SQIVND (reference sequence). The CDR3 runs to 15 residues. CDR3: CATRQGLTAQEAQYF. The DNA of the CDR3 is TGTGCCACCCGACAGGGGCTAACCGCACAAGAGGCCCAGTACTTC.